Below, 9 T cell receptor beta chains from the same sample are listed, as sequenced in a study of blood T cell repertoires in COVID-19. TCRdb keeps only in-frame clones here, not all; method: immunoSEQ multiplex PCR. Here the sample spans 390,000 or so clones, just over 85% being singletons. Sequences were obtained from peripheral blood. Receptors were obtained from a woman under 40 with active or convalescent COVID-19.

V usage is TRBV9 and J usage is TRBJ2-7; 7 nucleotides align to TRBD2. The J segment lost 2 bases and the V segment lost 3 bases, leaving 5 bases of the junction unmatched. This CDR3 is 14 amino acids long. Germline V gives CDR1 SGDLS, CDR2 YYNGEE. The DNA for the CDR3 is TGTGCCAGCAGCGGAAGGGACTATACCTACGAGCAGTACTTC. Protein product: CASSGRDYTYEQYF.

The genes are TRBV11-2 and TRBJ2-7, with D hard to call. This CDR3 has 15 amino acids. Germline V gene sequence: CDR1 SGHAT, CDR2 FQNNGV. V lost 6 bases and J 2 bases, leaving 17 bases between the germline ends. DNA for the CDR3: TGTGCCAGCAGACCTTCTTCTACCTTAACCTACGAGCAGTACTTC. This translates into CASRPSSTLTYEQYF.

CDR3 sequence reads: CASSFPGLSLEGTEAFF. CDR3 DNA sequence: TGTGCCAGCAGCTTTCCCGGACTCTCACTGGAGGGCACTGAAGCTTTCTTT. The chain recombines TRBV5-4 with TRBJ1-1; no clear D. Trimming removed 2 bases at V and 4 bases at J, with 21 bases between. Germline V lookup: CDR1 SGHNT, CDR2 YYREEE (reference sequence). There are 17 residues in the CDR3.

This clone was seen only a few times. The chain recombines TRBV6-5 with TRBJ1-1; 7 bases are a match to TRBD1. In germline, CDR1 is MNHEY, CDR2 SVGAGI. Losses at the gene ends were 2 bases for V and 6 bases for J; bases not matched to a gene: 9. The CDR3 is 15 amino acids. The CDR3 DNA sequence: TGTGCCAGCAGTTACACGACAGGGAAAGGCGCTGAAGCTTTCTTT. Translated, it gives CASSYTTGKGAEAFF.

This clone was seen a single time. The genes are TRBV6-5 and TRBJ1-5; no reliable D call. Deletions cut 4 bases from V and 0 bases from J, with 7 bases between. The CDR3 has 14 amino acids. Germline lookup yields CDR1 MNHEY and CDR2 SVGAGI. The CDR3 sequence is CASSLQDSNQPQHF. In DNA, the CDR3 is TGTGCCAGCAGTTTGCAGGATAGCAATCAGCCCCAGCATTTT.

This chain links TRBV6-1 with TRBJ2-7; the D gene is possibly TRBD1 (5 bases). Trimming stripped 0 bases from V and 2 bases from J, with 8 bases between. Germline V gene lookup returns CDR1 MNHNS and CDR2 SASEGT. The length of the CDR3 is 14 residues. CDR3: CASSEAPGPYEQYF. Written as DNA, the CDR3 is TGTGCCAGCAGTGAAGCTCCAGGGCCCTACGAGCAGTACTTC.

The V call is TRBV5-1, the J call TRBJ2-1, with a possible D match to TRBD2 (5 bases). Per the germline V gene, CDR1 is SGHRS and CDR2 is YFSETQ. The ends were cut back, 0 bases at V and 8 bases at J, with 12 bases in the middle. CDR3 size: 14 residues. This CDR3 is CASSLVRTADEQFF. CDR3 DNA: TGCGCCAGCAGCTTGGTTCGGACTGCAGATGAGCAGTTCTTC.

As DNA, the CDR3 is TGTGCCAGCAGCTTGCCAGGGGGCTATGGCTACACCTTC. Amino acids: CASSLPGGYGYTF. The rearrangement uses TRBV5-6 and TRBJ1-2; TRBD1 matches at 7 bases. V trimming: 1 base; J trimming: 4 bases; junction bases outside the gene matches: 1. Germline CDR1 is SGHDT and CDR2 is YYEEEE. The CDR3 is 13 amino acids.

The J gene is TRBJ1-5, the V gene TRBV19, with TRBD1 matching over 7 bases. Looked up from germline, CDR1 is LNHDA and CDR2 is SQIVND (reference sequence). The length of the CDR3 is 12 residues. Germline trimming cut 8 bases from V and 7 bases from J; bases unmatched to any gene: 5. The CDR3 DNA reads TGTGCCAGTCGACAGGGCAGGCAGCCCCAGCATTTT. This sequence encodes CASRQGRQPQHF.